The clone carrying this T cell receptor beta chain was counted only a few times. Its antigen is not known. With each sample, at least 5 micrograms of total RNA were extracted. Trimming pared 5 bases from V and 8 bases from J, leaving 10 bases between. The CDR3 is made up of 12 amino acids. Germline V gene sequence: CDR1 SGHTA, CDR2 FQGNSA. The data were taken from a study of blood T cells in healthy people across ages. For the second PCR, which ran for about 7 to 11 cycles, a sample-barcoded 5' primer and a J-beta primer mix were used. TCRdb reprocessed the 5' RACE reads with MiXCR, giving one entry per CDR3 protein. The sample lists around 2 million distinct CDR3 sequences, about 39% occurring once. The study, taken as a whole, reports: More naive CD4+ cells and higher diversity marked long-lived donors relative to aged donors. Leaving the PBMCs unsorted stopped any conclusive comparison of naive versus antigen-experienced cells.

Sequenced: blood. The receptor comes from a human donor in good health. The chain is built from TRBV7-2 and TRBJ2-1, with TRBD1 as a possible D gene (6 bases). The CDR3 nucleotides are TGTGCCAGCAGCCTTGGACAGCATGAGCAGTTCTTC. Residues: CASSLGQHEQFF.